The source of this TCR beta chain is a study of blood T cell repertoires in COVID-19. Study details: Whether acute or convalescent, the COVID-19 samples came from the United States, Italy and Spain. T cells, B-cell-depleted T cells, or PBMCs provided the cDNA or gDNA that served as material.

The repertoire was sequenced with immunoSEQ multiplex PCR; TCRdb's copy has only in-frame clones and lacks some. Here the sample spans around 150,000 clones, 80% being singletons. Each participant's cohort was designated according to participant-reported clinical history. The CDR3 is 14 residues long. Germline V gene data show CDR1 as SGHVS and CDR2 as FQNEAQ. J gave up 3 bases and V 1 base, and 1 base lay outside the gene matches. The receptor's source is a man aged 35 to 55 who had recovered from COVID-19. The rearrangement joins TRBV7-8 to TRBJ1-2, with 8 nucleotides matching TRBD1. Sequencing was carried out using PBMCs or T cells enriched from blood (not recorded which). This chain's CDR3 is CASSLVQGDYGYTF. CDR3 nucleotides: TGTGCCAGCAGCTTAGTACAGGGGGACTATGGCTACACCTTC. Drawing the rest from reference TRBV7-8 and TRBJ1-2, the complete variable domain is GAGVSQSPRYKVAKRGQDVALRCDPISGHVSLFWYQQALGQGPEFLTYFQNEAQLDKSGLPSDRFFAERPEGSVSTLKIQRTQQEDSAVYLCASSLVQGDYGYTFGSGTRLTVV.